Each of the 10 T cell receptor beta chains below was sequenced from the same sample in a study of blood T cells in healthy people across ages. The second PCR ran roughly 6 to 11 cycles with a sample-barcoded 5' primer and J-beta primers. TCRdb re-derived calls from the 5' RACE reads in MiXCR, one entry per CDR3 protein. The profile shows 1.5 million to 2 million distinct CDR3 sequences, 49% of them singletons. Sequencing was performed on blood. The receptor set was obtained from a woman aged 40 to 50 in good health.

This clonotype was detected a few times. The chain has TRBV28 and TRBJ1-1; D unresolved. V lost 2 bases to trimming and J lost 2 bases, with 6 bases between them. Looked up from germline, CDR1 is MDHEN and CDR2 is SYDVKM. The CDR3 sequence is 13 residues long. The CDR3 protein is CASSLTDNTEAFF. The DNA of the CDR3 is TGTGCCAGCAGTTTAACGGACAACACTGAAGCTTTCTTT. Full variable domain (outside the CDR3, taken from reference TRBV28 and TRBJ1-1): DVKVTQSSRYLVKRTGEKVFLECVQDMDHENMFWYRQDPGLGLRLIYFSYDVKMKEKGDIPEGYSVSREKKERFSLILESASTNQTSMYLCASSLTDNTEAFFGQGTRLTVV.

V and J are TRBV11-2 and TRBJ2-5; 9 bases align to TRBD2. V dropped 5 bases and J dropped 11; count of bases not matched to a gene: 15. The CDR3 has 15 amino acids. Germline V CDR1 and CDR2: SGHAT, FQNNGV. The CDR3 is CASSPTAGGNAEQYF. In nucleotides, the CDR3 is TGTGCCAGCAGCCCAACTGCGGGGGGGAACGCTGAGCAGTACTTC.

The chain employs TRBV19 and TRBJ1-5, with unresolved D. The germline V and J ends were trimmed by 1 base and 0 bases, with 13 bases remaining between them. The CDR3 totals 17 residues. The V gene's germline CDR1 is LNHDA and CDR2 SQIVND (reference sequence). The CDR3 protein is CASSIVPMTVSNQPQHF. CDR3 DNA: TGTGCCAGTAGTATAGTCCCAATGACGGTTAGCAATCAGCCCCAGCATTTT.

This sequence joins TRBV5-1 and TRBJ2-1; the D gene is possibly TRBD1 (6 bases). The length of the CDR3 is 15 residues. The germline V gene has CDR1 SGHRS and CDR2 YFSETQ. Trimming removed 0 bases from V and 5 bases from J, with 12 bases in between. CDR3 DNA: TGCGCCAGCAGCTTGGGCACAGGGTCCGACAATGAGCAGTTCTTC. This translates into CASSLGTGSDNEQFF.

This clonotype has at least ten counts. The rearrangement joins TRBV6-6 to TRBJ2-7; 11 positions agree with TRBD2. Trimming at V came to 6 bases and at J to 4 bases, leaving 5 bases not matched to a gene. The CDR3 length is 14 residues. In germline, CDR1 is MNHNY, CDR2 SVGAGI (reference sequence). The DNA of the CDR3 is TGTGCCAGCAGACCATCTAGCGGGGGGTACGAGCAGTACTTC. This gives the protein CASRPSSGGYEQYF.

The V gene is TRBV29-1, the J gene TRBJ2-5; unclear D gene. Trimming shortened V by 4 bases and J by 5 bases, and 5 bases separated the two germline ends. The CDR3 has 10 amino acids. Germline CDR1 is SQVTM and CDR2 is ANQGSEA. The CDR3 DNA follows: TGCAGCGTTGGGCCGGAGACCCAGTACTTC. Its translation: CSVGPETQYF.

This chain joins TRBV6-5 and TRBJ2-1; D tentatively reads TRBD1 or TRBD2 (5 bases each). CDR1 and CDR2 (germline): MNHEY, SVGAGI. This CDR3 spans 16 amino acids. V gave up 0 bases and J gave up 2 bases, with 11 bases separating them. This chain's CDR3 is CASSYSTGRPYNEQFF. In nucleotides, the CDR3 is TGTGCCAGCAGTTACTCGACGGGACGACCCTACAATGAGCAGTTCTTC.

This clonotype was counted a few times. The chain has TRBV4-3 and TRBJ2-5, with D perhaps matching TRBD1 (6 bases). Germline CDR1 is LGHNA and CDR2 is YSLEER. The length of the CDR3 is 16 residues. Trimming took 0 bases from V and 2 from J, leaving 13 bases between them. In DNA form, the CDR3 reads TGCGCCAGCAGCCAAGATCGGCTACAGGGTCAAGAGACCCAGTACTTC. It translates to CASSQDRLQGQETQYF.

This clonotype was observed a handful of times. The chain couples TRBV7-2 to TRBJ1-2; D is unresolved. This CDR3 has 12 amino acids. CDR1 SGHTA and CDR2 FQGNSA come from the germline V gene. V gave up 0 bases and J gave up 7 bases, with 6 bases separating them. CDR3 in amino acids: CASSLAVTGYTF. The CDR3 nucleotides read TGTGCCAGCAGCTTAGCGGTAACTGGCTACACCTTC.

The CDR3 DNA follows: TGTGCCAGCGGTCTCCCGTATCAGCCCCAGCATTTT. Its protein product is CASGLPYQPQHF. The rearrangement uses TRBV6-1 and TRBJ1-5, with D hard to call. CDR1 and CDR2 (germline): MNHNS, SASEGT. Trimming pared 8 bases from V and 5 bases from J, leaving 10 bases between. The CDR3 is 12 amino acids.